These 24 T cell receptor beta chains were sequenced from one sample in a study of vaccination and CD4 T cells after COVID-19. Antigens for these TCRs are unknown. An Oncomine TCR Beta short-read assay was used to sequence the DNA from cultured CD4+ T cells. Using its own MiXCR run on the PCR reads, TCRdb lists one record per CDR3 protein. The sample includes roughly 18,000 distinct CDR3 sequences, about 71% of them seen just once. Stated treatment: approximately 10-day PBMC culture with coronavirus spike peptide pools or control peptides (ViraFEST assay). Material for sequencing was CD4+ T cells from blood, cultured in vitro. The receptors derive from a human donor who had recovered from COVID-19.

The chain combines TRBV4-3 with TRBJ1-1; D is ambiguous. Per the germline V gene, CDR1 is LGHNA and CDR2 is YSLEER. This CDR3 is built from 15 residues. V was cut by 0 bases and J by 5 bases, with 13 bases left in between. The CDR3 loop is CASSQERRLGTEAFF. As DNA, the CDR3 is TGCGCCAGCAGCCAAGAGCGCAGGCTAGGGACTGAAGCTTTCTTT.

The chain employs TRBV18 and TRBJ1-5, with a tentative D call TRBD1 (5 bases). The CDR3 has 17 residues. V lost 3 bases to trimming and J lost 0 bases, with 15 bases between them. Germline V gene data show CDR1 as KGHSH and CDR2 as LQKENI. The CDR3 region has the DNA TGTGCCAGCTCACCTTTTGGGGCAGCTAATAGCAATCAGCCCCAGCATTTT. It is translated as CASSPFGAANSNQPQHF.

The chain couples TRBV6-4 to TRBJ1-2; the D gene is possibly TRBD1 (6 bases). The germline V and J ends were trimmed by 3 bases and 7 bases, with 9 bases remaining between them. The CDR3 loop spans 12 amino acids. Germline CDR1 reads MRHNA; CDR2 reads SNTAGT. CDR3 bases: TGTGCCAGCAGTGAGTCAGGGGTTGGCTACACCTTC. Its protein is CASSESGVGYTF.

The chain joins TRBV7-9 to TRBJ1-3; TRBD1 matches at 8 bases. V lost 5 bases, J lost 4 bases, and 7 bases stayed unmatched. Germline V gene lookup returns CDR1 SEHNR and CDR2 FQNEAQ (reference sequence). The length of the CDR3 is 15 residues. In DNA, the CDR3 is TGTGCCAGCAGCCCGGGGACAGGTCTGGGAAACACCATATATTTT. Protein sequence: CASSPGTGLGNTIYF. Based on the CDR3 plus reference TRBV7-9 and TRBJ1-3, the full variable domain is DTGVSQNPRHKITKRGQNVTFRCDPISEHNRLYWYRQTLGQGPEFLTYFQNEAQLEKSRLLSDRFSAERPKGSFSTLEIQRTEQGDSAMYLCASSPGTGLGNTIYFGEGSWLTVV.

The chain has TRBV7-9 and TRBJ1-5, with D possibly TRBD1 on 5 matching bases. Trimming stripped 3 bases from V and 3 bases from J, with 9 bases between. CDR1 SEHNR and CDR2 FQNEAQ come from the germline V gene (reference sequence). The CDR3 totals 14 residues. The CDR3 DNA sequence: TGTGCCAGCAGCTTTGCGGGGGACAATCAGCCCCAGCATTTT. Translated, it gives CASSFAGDNQPQHF.

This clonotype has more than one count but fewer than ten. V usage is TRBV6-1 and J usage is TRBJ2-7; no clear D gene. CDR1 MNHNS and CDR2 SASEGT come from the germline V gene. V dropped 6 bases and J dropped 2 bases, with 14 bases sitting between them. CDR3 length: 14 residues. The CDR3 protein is CASRGIGQPYEQYF. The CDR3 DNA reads TGTGCCAGCAGGGGAATCGGCCAGCCCTACGAGCAGTACTTC.

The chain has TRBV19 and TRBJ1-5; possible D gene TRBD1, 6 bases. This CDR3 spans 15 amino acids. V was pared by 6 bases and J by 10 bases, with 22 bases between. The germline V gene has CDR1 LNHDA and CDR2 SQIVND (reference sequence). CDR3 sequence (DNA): TGTGCCAGTAGAGGATCCCAAGAGGGACACGACCCCCAGCATTTT. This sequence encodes CASRGSQEGHDPQHF.

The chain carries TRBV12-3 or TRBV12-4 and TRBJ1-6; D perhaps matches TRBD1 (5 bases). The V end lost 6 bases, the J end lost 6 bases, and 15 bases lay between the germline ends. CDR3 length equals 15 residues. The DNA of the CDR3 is TGTGCCAGCAGGCCCGGGACGGCCTCTAATTCACCCCTCCACTTT. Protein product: CASRPGTASNSPLHF.

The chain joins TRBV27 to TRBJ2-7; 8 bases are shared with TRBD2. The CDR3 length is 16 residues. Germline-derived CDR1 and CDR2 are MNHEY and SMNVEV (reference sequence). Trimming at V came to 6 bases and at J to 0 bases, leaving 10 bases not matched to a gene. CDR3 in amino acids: CASRPSLAGFSYEQYF. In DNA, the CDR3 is TGTGCCAGCAGGCCCTCCCTAGCGGGCTTCTCCTACGAGCAGTACTTC.

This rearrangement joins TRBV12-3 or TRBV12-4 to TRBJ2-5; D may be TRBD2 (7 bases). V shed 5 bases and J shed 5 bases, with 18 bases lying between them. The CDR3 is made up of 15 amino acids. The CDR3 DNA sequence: TGTGCCAGCAGTCAGCCGACGGGGGGCCGGGAGACCCAGTACTTC. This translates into CASSQPTGGRETQYF.

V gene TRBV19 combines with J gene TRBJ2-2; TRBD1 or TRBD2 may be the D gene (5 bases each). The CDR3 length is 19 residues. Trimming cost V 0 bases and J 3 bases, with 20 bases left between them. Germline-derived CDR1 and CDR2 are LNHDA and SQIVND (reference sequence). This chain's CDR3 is CASSIDPRTPGLHTGELFF. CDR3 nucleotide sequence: TGTGCCAGTAGTATAGATCCCAGGACACCCGGACTTCACACCGGGGAGCTGTTTTTT.

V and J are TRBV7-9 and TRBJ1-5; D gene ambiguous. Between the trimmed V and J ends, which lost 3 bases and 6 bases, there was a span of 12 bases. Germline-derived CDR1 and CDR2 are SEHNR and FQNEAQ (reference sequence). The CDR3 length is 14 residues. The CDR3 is CASSFFRLAQPQHF. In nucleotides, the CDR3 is TGTGCCAGCAGCTTTTTCAGGTTGGCTCAGCCCCAGCATTTT.

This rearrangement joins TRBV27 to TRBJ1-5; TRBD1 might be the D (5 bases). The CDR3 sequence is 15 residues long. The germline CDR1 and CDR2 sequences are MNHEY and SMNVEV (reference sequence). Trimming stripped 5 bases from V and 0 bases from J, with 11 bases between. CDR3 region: CASSARDVSNQPQHF. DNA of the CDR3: TGTGCCAGCAGTGCCCGGGACGTTAGCAATCAGCCCCAGCATTTT.

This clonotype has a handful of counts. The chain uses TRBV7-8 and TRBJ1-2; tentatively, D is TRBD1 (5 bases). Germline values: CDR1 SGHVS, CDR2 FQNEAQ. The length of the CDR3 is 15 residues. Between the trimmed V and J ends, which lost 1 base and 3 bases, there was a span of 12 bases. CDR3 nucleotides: TGTGCCAGCAGCTTAGTTGGTCAGGGAGACTATGGCTACACCTTC. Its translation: CASSLVGQGDYGYTF.

CDR3 in amino acids: CSALRPSGSYEQYF. CDR3 bases: TGCAGTGCACTACGCCCTAGCGGGAGTTACGAGCAGTACTTC. The chain uses TRBV20-1 and TRBJ2-7, with 10 bases lining up with TRBD2. Per germline, CDR1 DFQATT and CDR2 SNEGSKA (reference sequence). This CDR3 is built from 14 residues. V was clipped by 6 bases and J by 4 bases; unmatched bases: 9.

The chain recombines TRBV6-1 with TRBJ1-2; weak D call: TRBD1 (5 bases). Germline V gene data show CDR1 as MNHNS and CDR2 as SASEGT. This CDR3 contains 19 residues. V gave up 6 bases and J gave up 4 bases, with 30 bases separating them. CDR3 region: CASSTGRGRVGRGGYGYTF. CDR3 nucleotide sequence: TGTGCCAGCAGCACCGGGAGGGGCAGGGTAGGCCGCGGTGGCTATGGCTACACCTTC.

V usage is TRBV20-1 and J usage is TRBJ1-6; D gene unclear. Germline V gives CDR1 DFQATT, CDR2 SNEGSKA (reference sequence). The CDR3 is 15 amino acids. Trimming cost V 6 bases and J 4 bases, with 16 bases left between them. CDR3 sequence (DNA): TGCAGTGCCGACTCGGGCCGGTTATATAATTCACCCCTCCACTTT. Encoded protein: CSADSGRLYNSPLHF.

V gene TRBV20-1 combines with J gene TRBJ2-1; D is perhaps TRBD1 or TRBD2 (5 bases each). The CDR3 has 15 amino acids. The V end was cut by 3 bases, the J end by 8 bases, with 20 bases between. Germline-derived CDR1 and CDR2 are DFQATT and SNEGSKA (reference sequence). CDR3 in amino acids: CSARVAGTTRDEQFF. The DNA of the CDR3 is TGCAGTGCTAGGGTGGCCGGGACCACCCGTGATGAGCAGTTCTTC.

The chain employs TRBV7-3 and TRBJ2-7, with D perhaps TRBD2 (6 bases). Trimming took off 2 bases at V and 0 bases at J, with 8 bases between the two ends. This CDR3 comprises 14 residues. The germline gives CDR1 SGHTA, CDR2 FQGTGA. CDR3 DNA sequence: TGTGCCAGCAGCTTAGACGGGAGCTCCTACGAGCAGTACTTC. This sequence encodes CASSLDGSSYEQYF. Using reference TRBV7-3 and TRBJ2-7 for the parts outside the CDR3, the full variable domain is GAGVSQTPSNKVTEKGKYVELRCDPISGHTALYWYRQSLGQGPEFLIYFQGTGAADDSGLPNDRFFAVRPEGSVSTLKIQRTERGDSAVYLCASSLDGSSYEQYFGPGTRLTVT.

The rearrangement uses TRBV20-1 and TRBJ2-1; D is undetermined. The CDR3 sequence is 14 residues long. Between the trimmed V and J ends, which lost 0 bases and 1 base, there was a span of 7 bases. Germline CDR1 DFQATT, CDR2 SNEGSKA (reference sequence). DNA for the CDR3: TGCAGTGCTAGAGAAGGGATTTCCTACAATGAGCAGTTCTTC. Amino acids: CSAREGISYNEQFF.

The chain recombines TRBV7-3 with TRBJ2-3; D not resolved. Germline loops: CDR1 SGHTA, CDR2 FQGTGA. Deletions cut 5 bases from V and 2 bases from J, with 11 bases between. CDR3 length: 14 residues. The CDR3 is CASSPRAVTDTQYF. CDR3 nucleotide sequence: TGTGCCAGCAGCCCACGGGCAGTCACAGATACGCAGTATTTT. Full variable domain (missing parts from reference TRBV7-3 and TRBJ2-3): GAGVSQTPSNKVTEKGKYVELRCDPISGHTALYWYRQSLGQGPEFLIYFQGTGAADDSGLPNDRFFAVRPEGSVSTLKIQRTERGDSAVYLCASSPRAVTDTQYFGPGTRLTVL.

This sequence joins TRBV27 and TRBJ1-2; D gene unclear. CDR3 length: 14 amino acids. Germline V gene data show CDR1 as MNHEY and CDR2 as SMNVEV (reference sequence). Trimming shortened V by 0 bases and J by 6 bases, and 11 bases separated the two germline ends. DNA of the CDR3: TGTGCCAGCAGTTTATCCCCGCCTGGGGATGGCTACACCTTC. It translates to CASSLSPPGDGYTF.

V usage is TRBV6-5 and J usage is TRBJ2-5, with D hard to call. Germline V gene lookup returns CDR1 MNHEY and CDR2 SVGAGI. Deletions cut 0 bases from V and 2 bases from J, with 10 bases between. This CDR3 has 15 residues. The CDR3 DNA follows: TGTGCCAGCAGTTACTCGGTGTGGAATCAAGAGACCCAGTACTTC. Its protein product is CASSYSVWNQETQYF.

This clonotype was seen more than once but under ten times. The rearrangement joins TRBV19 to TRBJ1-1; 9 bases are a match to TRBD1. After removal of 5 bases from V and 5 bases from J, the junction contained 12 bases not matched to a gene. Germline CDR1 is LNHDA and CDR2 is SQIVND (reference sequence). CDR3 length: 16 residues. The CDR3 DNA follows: TGTGCCAGTAGTGCCGGACAGGGGAAGGGGTGGACTGAAGCTTTCTTT. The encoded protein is CASSAGQGKGWTEAFF. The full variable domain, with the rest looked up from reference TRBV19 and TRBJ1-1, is DGGITQSPKYLFRKEGQNVTLSCEQNLNHDAMYWYRQDPGQGLRLIYYSQIVNDFQKGDIAEGYSVSREKKESFPLTVTSAQKNPTAFYLCASSAGQGKGWTEAFFGQGTRLTVV.